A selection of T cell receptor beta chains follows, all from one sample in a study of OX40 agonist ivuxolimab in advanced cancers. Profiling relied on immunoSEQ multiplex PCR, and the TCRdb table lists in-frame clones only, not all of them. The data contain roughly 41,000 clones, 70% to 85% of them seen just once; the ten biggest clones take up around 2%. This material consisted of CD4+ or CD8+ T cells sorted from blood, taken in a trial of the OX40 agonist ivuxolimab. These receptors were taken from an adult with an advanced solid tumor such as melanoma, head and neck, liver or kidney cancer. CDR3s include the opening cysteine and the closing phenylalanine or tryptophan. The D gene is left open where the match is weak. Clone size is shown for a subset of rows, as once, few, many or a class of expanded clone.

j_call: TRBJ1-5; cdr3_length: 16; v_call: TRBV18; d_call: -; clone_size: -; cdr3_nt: TGTGCCAGCTCACCCCTTTCAGGAAATAGCAATCAGCCCCAGCATTTT; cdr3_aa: CASSPLSGNSNQPQHF
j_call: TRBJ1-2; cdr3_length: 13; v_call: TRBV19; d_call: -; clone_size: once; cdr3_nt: TGTGCCAGTAGTATTGGCTTTAACTATGGCTACACCTTC; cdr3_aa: CASSIGFNYGYTF
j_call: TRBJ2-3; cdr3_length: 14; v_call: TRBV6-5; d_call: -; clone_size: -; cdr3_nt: TGTGCCAGCAGTTACTCTTTCACCACAGATACGCAGTATTTT; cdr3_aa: CASSYSFTTDTQYF
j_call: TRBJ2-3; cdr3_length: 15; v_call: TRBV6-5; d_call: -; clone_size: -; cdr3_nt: TGTGCCAGCAGTTACGACACGATTAGCACAGATACGCAGTATTTT; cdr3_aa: CASSYDTISTDTQYF
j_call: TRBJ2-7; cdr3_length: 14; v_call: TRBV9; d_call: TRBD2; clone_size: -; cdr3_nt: TGTGCCAGCAGCGTAAGCGGGGGGGGGCGTGAGCAGTACTTC; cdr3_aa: CASSVSGGGREQYF
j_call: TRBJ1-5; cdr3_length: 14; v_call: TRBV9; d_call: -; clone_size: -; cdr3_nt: TGTGCCAGCAGCGTAGACGGGAGTAATCAGCCCCAGCATTTT; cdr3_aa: CASSVDGSNQPQHF
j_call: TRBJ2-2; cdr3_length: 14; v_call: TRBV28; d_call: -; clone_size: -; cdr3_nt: TGTGCCAGCAGTCTACACACCTCCCCCGGGGAGCTGTTTTTT; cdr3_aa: CASSLHTSPGELFF
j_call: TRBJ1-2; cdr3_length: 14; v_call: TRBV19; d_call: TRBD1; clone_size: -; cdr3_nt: TGTGCCAGTAGCGGGGAACAGGGGGTCTATGGCTACACCTTC; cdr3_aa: CASSGEQGVYGYTF
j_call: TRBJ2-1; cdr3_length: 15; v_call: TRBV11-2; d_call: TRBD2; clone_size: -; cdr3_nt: TGTGCCAGCAGCTTAGGACTAGCGGGGGGTACTGAGCAGTTCTTC; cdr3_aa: CASSLGLAGGTEQFF
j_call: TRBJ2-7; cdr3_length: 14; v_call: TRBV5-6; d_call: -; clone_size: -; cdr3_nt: TGTGCCAGCAGCTTGGGGAGGCGGATCTACGAGCAGTACTTC; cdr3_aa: CASSLGRRIYEQYF
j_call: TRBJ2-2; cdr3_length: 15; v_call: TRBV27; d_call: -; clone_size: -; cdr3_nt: TGTGCCAGCCCTCCCCAGGGGAAGGGCACCGGGGAGCTGTTTTTT; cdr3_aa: CASPPQGKGTGELFF
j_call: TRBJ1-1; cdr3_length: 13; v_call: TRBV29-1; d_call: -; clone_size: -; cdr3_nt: TGCAGCGTGTCCGACAGCCTGAACACTGAAGCTTTCTTT; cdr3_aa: CSVSDSLNTEAFF
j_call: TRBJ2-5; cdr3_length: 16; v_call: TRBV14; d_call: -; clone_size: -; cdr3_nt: TGTGCCAGCAGCCAAGAAACTAGGCTTATTCGAGAGACCCAGTACTTC; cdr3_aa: CASSQETRLIRETQYF
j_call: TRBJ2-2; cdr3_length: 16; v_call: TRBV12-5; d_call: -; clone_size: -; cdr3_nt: TGTGCTAGTGTTGCTCTTGGAAATAAGAACACCGGGGAGCTGTTTTTT; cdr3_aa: CASVALGNKNTGELFF
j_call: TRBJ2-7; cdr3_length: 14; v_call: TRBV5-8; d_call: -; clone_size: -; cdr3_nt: TGTGCCAGCAGCCATACTGGGCCCGACTACGAGCAGTACTTC; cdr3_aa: CASSHTGPDYEQYF
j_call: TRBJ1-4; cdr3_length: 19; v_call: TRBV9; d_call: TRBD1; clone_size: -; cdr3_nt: TGTGCCAGCAGCGTAGACCGGGACAGCAAGGATCTCGGTGTCGGAAAACTGTTTTTT; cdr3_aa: CASSVDRDSKDLGVGKLFF
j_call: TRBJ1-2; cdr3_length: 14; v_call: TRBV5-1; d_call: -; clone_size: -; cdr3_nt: TGCGCCAGCAGCTTGGACAGGGCCTCCTCTGGCTACACCTTC; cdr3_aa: CASSLDRASSGYTF
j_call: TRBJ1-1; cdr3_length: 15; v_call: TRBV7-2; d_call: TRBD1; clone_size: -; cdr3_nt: TGTGCCAGCAGCTTTGACAGGGGGATGAACACTGAAGCTTTCTTT; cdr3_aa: CASSFDRGMNTEAFF
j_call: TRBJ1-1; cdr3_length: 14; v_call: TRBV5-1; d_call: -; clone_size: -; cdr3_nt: TGCGCCAGCAGCCTGAGAGTCGCTAACACTGAAGCTTTCTTT; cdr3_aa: CASSLRVANTEAFF
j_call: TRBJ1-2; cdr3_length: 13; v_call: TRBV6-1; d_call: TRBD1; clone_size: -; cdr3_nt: TGTGCCAGCAGAGTGGGGACAGGGGTTGGCTACACCTTC; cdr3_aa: CASRVGTGVGYTF
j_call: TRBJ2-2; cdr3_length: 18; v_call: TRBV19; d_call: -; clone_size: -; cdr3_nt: TGTGCCAGTAGTATCCCGCTTGGGCGAGGATCCCACACCGGGGAGCTGTTTTTT; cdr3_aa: CASSIPLGRGSHTGELFF
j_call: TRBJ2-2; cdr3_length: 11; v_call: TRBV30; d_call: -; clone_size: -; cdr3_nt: TGTGCCTGGACCCACACCGGGGAGCTGTTTTTT; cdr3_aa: CAWTHTGELFF
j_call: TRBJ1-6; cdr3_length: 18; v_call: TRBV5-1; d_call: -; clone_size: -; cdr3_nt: TGCGCCAGCAGCTTGGCCGTCAGGGGAAGCTCCTATAATTCACCCCTCCACTTT; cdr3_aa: CASSLAVRGSSYNSPLHF
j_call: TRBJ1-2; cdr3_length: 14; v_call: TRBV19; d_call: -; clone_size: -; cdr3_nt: TGTGCCAGTAGTAAGACCCGGGACGGCTATGGCTACACCTTC; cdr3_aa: CASSKTRDGYGYTF
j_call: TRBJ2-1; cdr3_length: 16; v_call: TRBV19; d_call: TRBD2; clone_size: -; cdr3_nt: TGTGCCAGTAGTATTTCCCCCGGGGGGGCCCGAAATGAGCAGTTCTTC; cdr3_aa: CASSISPGGARNEQFF
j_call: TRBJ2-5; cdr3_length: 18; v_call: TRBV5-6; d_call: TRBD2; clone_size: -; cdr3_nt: TGTGCCAGCAGCTTGGGACTAGCGGGGGGGCTAGGGCAAGAGACCCAGTACTTC; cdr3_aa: CASSLGLAGGLGQETQYF
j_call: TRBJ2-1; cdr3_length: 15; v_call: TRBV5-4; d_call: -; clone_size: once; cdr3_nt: TGTGCCAGCAGCTTGGCGGGGCGGACGTACAATGAGCAGTTCTTC; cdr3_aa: CASSLAGRTYNEQFF
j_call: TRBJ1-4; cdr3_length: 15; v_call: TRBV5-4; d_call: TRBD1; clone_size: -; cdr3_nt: TGTGCCAGCAGCCGAACCGGGACAGGGGAACGAAAACTGTTTTTT; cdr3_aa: CASSRTGTGERKLFF
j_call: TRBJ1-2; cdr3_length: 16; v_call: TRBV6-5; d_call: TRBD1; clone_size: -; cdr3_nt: TGTGCCAGCAGTTACTCAAGAACCGGGACAGCCAATGGCTACACCTTC; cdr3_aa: CASSYSRTGTANGYTF
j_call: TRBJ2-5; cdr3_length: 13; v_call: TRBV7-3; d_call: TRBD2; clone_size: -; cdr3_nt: TGTGCCAGCAGCTTAACAGGCGGGGGGACCCAGTACTTC; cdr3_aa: CASSLTGGGTQYF
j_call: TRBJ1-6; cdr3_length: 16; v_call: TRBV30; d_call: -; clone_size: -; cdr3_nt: TGTGCCTCCCTCTCGCGGAAGGTCTCCTATAATTCACCCCTCCACTTT; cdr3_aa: CASLSRKVSYNSPLHF
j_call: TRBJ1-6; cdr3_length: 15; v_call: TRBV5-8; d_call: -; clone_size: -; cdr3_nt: TGTGCCAGCAGTCGACGGCGGCAGAGTAATTCACCCCTCCACTTT; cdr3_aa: CASSRRRQSNSPLHF
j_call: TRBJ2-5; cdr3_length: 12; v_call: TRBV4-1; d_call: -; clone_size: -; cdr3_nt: TGCGCCAGCAGGAATGGGCAAGAGACCCAGTACTTC; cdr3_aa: CASRNGQETQYF
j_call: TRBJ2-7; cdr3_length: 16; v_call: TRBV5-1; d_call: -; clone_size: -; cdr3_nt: TGCGCCAGCAGCTCGCCCCAAACATCGGTCCCCTACGAGCAGTACTTC; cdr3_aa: CASSSPQTSVPYEQYF
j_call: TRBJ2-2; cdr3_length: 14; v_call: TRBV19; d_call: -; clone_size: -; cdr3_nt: TGCGTAACCAGGTCAGGGCAGAACACCGGGGAGCTGTTTTTT; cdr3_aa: CVTRSGQNTGELFF
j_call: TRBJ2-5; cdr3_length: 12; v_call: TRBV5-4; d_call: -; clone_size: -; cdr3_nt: TGTGCCAGCAGCGCGCCCCAAGAGACCCAGTACTTC; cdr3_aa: CASSAPQETQYF
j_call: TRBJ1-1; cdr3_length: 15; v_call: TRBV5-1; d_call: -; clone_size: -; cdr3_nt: TGCGCCAGCAGCTTGGGCCGGCTGATGAACACTGAAGCTTTCTTT; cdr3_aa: CASSLGRLMNTEAFF
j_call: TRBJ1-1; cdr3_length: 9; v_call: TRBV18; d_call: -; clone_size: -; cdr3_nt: TGTCGAGATAACACTGAAGCTTTCTTT; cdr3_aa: CRDNTEAFF
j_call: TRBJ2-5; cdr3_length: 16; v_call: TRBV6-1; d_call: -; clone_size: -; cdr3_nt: TGTGCCAGCAGTGAGGCCGCTACGGGGGCATTTGTGACCCAGTACTTC; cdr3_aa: CASSEAATGAFVTQYF
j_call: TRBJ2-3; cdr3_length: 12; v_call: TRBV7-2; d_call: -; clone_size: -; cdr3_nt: TGTGCCAGCAGCTCCTATTCAGATACGCAGTATTTT; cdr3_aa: CASSSYSDTQYF
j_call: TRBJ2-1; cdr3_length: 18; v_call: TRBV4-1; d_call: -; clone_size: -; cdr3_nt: TGCGCCAGCAGCCAACACTGGTCCCGGGACCGCCCCTACAATGAGCAGTTCTTC; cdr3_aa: CASSQHWSRDRPYNEQFF
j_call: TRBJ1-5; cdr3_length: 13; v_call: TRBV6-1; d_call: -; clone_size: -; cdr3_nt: TGTGCCAGCAGCAGACAGCAAAATCAGCCCCAGCATTTT; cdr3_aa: CASSRQQNQPQHF
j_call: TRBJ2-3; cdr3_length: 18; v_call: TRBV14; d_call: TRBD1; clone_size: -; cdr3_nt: TGTGCCAGCAGCCAAGTCCCGTTTGGGACAGCTAGCACAGATACGCAGTATTTT; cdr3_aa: CASSQVPFGTASTDTQYF
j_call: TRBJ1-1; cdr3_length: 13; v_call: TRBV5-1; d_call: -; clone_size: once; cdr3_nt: TGCGCCAGCAGCTTGGATGCGAACACTGAAGCTTTCTTT; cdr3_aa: CASSLDANTEAFF
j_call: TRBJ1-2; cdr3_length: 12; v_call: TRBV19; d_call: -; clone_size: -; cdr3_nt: TGTGCCAGTAGTAAGGCAGGCCAAGGCTACACCTTC; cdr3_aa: CASSKAGQGYTF
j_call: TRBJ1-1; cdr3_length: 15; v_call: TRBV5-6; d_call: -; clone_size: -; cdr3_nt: TGTGCCAGCAGCTTGGCCGGGGGCATGTGGACTGAAGCTTTCTTT; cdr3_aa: CASSLAGGMWTEAFF
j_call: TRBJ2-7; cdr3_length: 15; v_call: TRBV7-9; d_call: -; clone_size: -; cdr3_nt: TGTGCCAGCAGCTCCCTAGGGGGGGCGGCCTACGAGCAGTACTTC; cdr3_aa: CASSSLGGAAYEQYF
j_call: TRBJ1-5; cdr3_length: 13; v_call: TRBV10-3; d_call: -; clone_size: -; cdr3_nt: TGTGCCATCAGCGGAGACAGAGATCAGCCCCAGCATTTT; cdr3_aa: CAISGDRDQPQHF
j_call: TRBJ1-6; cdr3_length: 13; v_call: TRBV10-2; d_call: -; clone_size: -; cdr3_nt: TGCGCCAGCAGTGCACAGACCAATTCACCCCTCCACTTT; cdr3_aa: CASSAQTNSPLHF
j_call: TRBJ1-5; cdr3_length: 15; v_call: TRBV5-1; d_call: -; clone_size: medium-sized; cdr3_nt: TGCGCCAGCAGCTTAGAGGGGAGGGGTGATCAGCCCCAGCATTTT; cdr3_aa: CASSLEGRGDQPQHF
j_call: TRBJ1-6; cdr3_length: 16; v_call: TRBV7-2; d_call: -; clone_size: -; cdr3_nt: TGTGCCAGCAGCTTAGGGGGGACCACCTATAATTCACCCCTCCACTTT; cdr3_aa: CASSLGGTTYNSPLHF
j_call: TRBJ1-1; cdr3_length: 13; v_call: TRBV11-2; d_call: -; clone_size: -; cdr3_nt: TGTGCCAGCAGCTTAGTACAAGGGGCTGAAGCTTTCTTT; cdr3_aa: CASSLVQGAEAFF
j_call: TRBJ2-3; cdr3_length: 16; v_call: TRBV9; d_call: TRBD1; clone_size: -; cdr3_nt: TGTGCCAGCAGCGCAGACCCCAGGGGGAATTGGGATACGCAGTATTTT; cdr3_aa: CASSADPRGNWDTQYF
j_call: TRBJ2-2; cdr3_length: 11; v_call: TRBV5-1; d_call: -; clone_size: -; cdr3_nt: TGCGCCAGCAGCTGGGCCGGGGAGCTGTTTTTT; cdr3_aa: CASSWAGELFF
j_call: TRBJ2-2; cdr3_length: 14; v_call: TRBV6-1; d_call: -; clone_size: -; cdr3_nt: TGTGCCAGCGCGAGGGTAGCGAACACCGGGGAGCTGTTTTTT; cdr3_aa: CASARVANTGELFF
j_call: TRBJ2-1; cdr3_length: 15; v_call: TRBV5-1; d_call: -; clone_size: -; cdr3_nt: TGCGCCAGCAGCTTCATCAGCGGCGGCCTCAATGAGCAGTTCTTC; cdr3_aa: CASSFISGGLNEQFF
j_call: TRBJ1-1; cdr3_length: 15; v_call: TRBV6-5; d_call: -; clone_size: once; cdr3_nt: TGTGCCAGCAGATACTCCAGGGGAATCAGCACTGAAGCTTTCTTT; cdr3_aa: CASRYSRGISTEAFF